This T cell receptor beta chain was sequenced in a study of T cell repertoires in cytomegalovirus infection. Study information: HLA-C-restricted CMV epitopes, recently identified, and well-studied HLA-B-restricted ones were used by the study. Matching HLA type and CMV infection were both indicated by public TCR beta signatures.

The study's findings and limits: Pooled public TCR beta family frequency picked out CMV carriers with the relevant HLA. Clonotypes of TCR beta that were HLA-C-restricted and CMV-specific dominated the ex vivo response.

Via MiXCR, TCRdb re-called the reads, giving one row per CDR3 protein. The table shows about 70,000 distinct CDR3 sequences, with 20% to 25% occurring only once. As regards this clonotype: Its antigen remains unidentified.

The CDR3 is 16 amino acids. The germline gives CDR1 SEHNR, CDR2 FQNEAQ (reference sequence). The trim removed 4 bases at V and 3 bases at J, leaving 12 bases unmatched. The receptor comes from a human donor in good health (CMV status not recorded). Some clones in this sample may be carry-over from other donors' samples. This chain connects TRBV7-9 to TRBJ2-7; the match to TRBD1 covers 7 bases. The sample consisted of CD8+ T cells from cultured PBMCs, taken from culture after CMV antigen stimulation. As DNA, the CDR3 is TGTGCCAGCAGCTCTAGTGGGCAACCAGGGGGCTACGAGCAGTACTTC. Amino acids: CASSSSGQPGGYEQYF.